This T cell receptor beta chain originates from a study of blood T cell repertoires in COVID-19. As for the study in general: Donors in the United States, Italy and Spain gave samples during acute or convalescent COVID-19. From T cells, B-cell-depleted T cells, or PBMCs came the material, which was cDNA or gDNA.

Profiled with immunoSEQ multiplex PCR; TCRdb holds only in-frame clones, not every one. This sample has a few hundred thousand clones, with roughly 80% found just once. Germline trimming cut 6 bases from V and 9 bases from J; bases unmatched to any gene: 8. This CDR3 contains 15 residues. CDR1 is MNHEY, CDR2 SVGAGI, per germline. The sequenced sample was peripheral blood. The chain recombines TRBV6-5 with TRBJ1-6, with 10 nucleotides matching TRBD1. The clonotype comes from a man between 60 and 75 years old who had recovered from COVID-19. DNA for the CDR3: TGTGCCAGCAGCAAGTCCGGGACAGGGGTTTCACCCCTCCACTTT. Protein: CASSKSGTGVSPLHF.